These 32 T cell receptor beta chains were sequenced from one sample in a study of brain T cells in children with intractable seizures. Repertoires were generated with immunoSEQ multiplex PCR, while TCRdb's copy carries only in-frame clones and drops some. The table records 300,000 to 400,000 clones, over 90% of them present only once. Documented time point: blood from clinic visit 5 months post-surgery; TSC patient then seizure free. Sequenced here: peripheral blood, sampled roughly 5 months after surgery. These receptors all come from a boy under two years old with tuberous sclerosis and intractable seizures.

The chain has TRBV11-2 and TRBJ2-7; TRBD2 might be the D (7 bases). Per the germline V gene, CDR1 is SGHAT and CDR2 is FQNNGV. V gave up 1 base and J gave up 4 bases, with 14 bases separating them. The CDR3 totals 15 residues. The DNA for the CDR3 is TGTGCCAGCAGCTTAGTGGGGGGGGCTACGTACGAGCAGTACTTC. It specifies CASSLVGGATYEQYF.

V and J are TRBV11-2 and TRBJ1-4; D not certain. Germline V CDR1 and CDR2: SGHAT, FQNNGV. Trimming took 0 bases from V and 5 from J, leaving 7 bases between them. The CDR3 covers 14 residues. CDR3 nucleotide sequence: TGTGCCAGCAGCTTAGACCCAGGCAATGAAAAACTGTTTTTT. It specifies CASSLDPGNEKLFF.

V gene TRBV30 combines with J gene TRBJ2-7; 7 bases match TRBD2. CDR1 is GTSNPN, CDR2 SVGIG, per germline (reference sequence). V lost 4 bases and J lost 7; bases outside the gene matches: 7. This CDR3 contains 12 residues. The CDR3 region is CAWNSGIEEQYF. The CDR3 DNA is TGTGCCTGGAACAGCGGGATAGAGGAGCAGTACTTC.

This rearrangement joins TRBV3-1 (or the pseudogene TRBV3-2) to TRBJ2-7; D perhaps matches TRBD2 (5 bases). The V end was cut by 1 base, the J end by 5 bases, with 15 bases between. The CDR3 consists of 15 residues. The germline gives CDR1 LGHDT, CDR2 YNNKEL (reference sequence). The CDR3 region has the DNA TGTGCCAGCAGCCAAGGAACCAGGACTGGGCACGAGCAGTACTTC. Translating it yields CASSQGTRTGHEQYF.

The rearrangement joins TRBV25-1 to TRBJ1-2; D possibly corresponds to TRBD1 (6 bases). V shed 2 bases and J shed 2 bases, with 12 bases lying between them. Germline V gene lookup returns CDR1 MGHDK and CDR2 SYGVNS. The CDR3 totals 15 residues. The CDR3 protein is CASSEGGGGNYGYTF. Here the CDR3 DNA reads TGTGCCAGCAGTGAAGGAGGGGGTGGAAACTATGGCTACACCTTC.

J is TRBJ2-5 and V is TRBV7-3, with D unclear. The CDR3 runs to 14 residues. Trimming took off 5 bases at V and 4 bases at J, with 14 bases between the two ends. CDR1 SGHTA and CDR2 FQGTGA come from the germline V gene. CDR3 in amino acids: CASSPNGRVETQYF. The CDR3 bases are TGTGCCAGCAGCCCTAACGGTCGGGTAGAGACCCAGTACTTC.

V is TRBV6-4 and J is TRBJ1-1; TRBD1 matches 8 bases. The trim removed 6 bases at V and 0 bases at J, leaving 3 bases unmatched. CDR3 length: 14 amino acids. Germline values: CDR1 MRHNA, CDR2 SNTAGT. This CDR3 reads CASRGTGMNTEAFF. The CDR3 nucleotides are TGTGCCAGCAGAGGGACAGGCATGAACACTGAAGCTTTCTTT.

This chain joins TRBV5-1 and TRBJ2-5, with D tentatively TRBD1 or TRBD2 (6 bases each). CDR3 length equals 15 residues. The V and J ends lost 7 bases and 4 bases respectively, with 20 bases between them. CDR1 and CDR2 (germline): SGHRS, YFSETQ. The DNA of the CDR3 is TGCGCCAGCGCCCCCGACAGGTCGGAGGGAGAGACCCAGTACTTC. Protein sequence: CASAPDRSEGETQYF.

V usage is TRBV5-6 and J usage is TRBJ1-1; 7 nucleotides align to TRBD1. The germline CDR1 and CDR2 sequences are SGHDT and YYEEEE. The V and J ends lost 2 bases and 0 bases, in that order; junction bases with no gene match: 4. The CDR3 is made up of 15 amino acids. In nucleotides, the CDR3 is TGTGCCAGCAGCTTATACGACAGGGTGAACACTGAAGCTTTCTTT. Encoded protein: CASSLYDRVNTEAFF.

This rearrangement joins TRBV5-1 to TRBJ2-1; D gene unclear. CDR1 and CDR2 (germline): SGHRS, YFSETQ. The V gene lost 0 bases and the J gene lost 2 bases, with 9 bases spanning the gap. The CDR3 loop spans 15 amino acids. The CDR3 protein is CASSLVPETYNEQFF. DNA of the CDR3: TGCGCCAGCAGCTTGGTACCAGAGACCTACAATGAGCAGTTCTTC. Full variable domain (remainder filled in from reference TRBV5-1 and TRBJ2-1): KAGVTQTPRYLIKTRGQQVTLSCSPISGHRSVSWYQQTPGQGLQFLFEYFSETQRNKGNFPGRFSGRQFSNSRSEMNVSTLELGDSALYLCASSLVPETYNEQFFGPGTRLTVL.

V and J are TRBV5-1 and TRBJ2-3, with 12 nucleotides matching TRBD2. CDR3 length: 16 amino acids. The J segment lost 3 bases and the V segment lost 2 bases, leaving 4 bases of the junction unmatched. The germline CDR1 and CDR2 sequences are SGHRS and YFSETQ. The CDR3 DNA is TGCGCCAGCAGCTTCGGACTAGCGGGGTGGACAGATACGCAGTATTTT. Its protein product is CASSFGLAGWTDTQYF.

V and J are TRBV27 and TRBJ1-1; D possibly corresponds to TRBD1 (5 bases). The CDR3 totals 17 residues. Germline V gives CDR1 MNHEY, CDR2 SMNVEV (reference sequence). The V end was cut by 5 bases, the J end by 1 base, with 20 bases between. CDR3 in amino acids: CASSRVGPNGGNTEAFF. The CDR3 coding sequence is TGTGCCAGCAGTCGGGTAGGCCCGAACGGGGGGAACACTGAAGCTTTCTTT.

The CDR3 loop reads CSVHGTKQNEQFF. DNA of the CDR3: TGCAGCGTTCACGGGACAAAGCAGAATGAGCAGTTCTTC. The chain recombines TRBV29-1 with TRBJ2-1, with a tentative D call TRBD1 (6 bases). From germline, CDR1 is SQVTM and CDR2 ANQGSEA. The V end was cut by 5 bases, the J end by 7 bases, with 15 bases between. CDR3 length: 13 residues.

The V and J genes are TRBV5-1 and TRBJ2-1, with D perhaps matching TRBD2 (5 bases). Trimming removed 0 bases from V and 5 bases from J, with 9 bases in between. This CDR3 is built from 14 residues. The V gene's germline CDR1 is SGHRS and CDR2 YFSETQ. Written as DNA, the CDR3 is TGCGCCAGCAGCTTGGTTGGAGGAGACAATGAGCAGTTCTTC. This sequence encodes CASSLVGGDNEQFF.

The chain couples TRBV19 to TRBJ2-3, with 13 bases fitting TRBD2. Germline V gene sequence: CDR1 LNHDA, CDR2 SQIVND (reference sequence). The CDR3 covers 16 residues. J lost 4 bases, V lost 5 bases, and 6 bases had no gene match. Here the CDR3 DNA reads TGTGCCAGTAGTTCACCGACTAGCGGGAGGCCAGATACGCAGTATTTT. Translation: CASSSPTSGRPDTQYF.

The rearrangement uses TRBV30 and TRBJ1-6; tentatively, D is TRBD1 (6 bases). With 3 bases removed from V and 7 bases from J, the gap between germline ends came to 28 bases. This CDR3 has 19 amino acids. Looked up from germline, CDR1 is GTSNPN and CDR2 is SVGIG (reference sequence). Here the CDR3 reads CAWSHNRVLLDRGNSPLHF. The CDR3 region has the DNA TGTGCCTGGAGCCATAACAGGGTTTTGCTCGATCGGGGGAATTCACCCCTCCACTTT.

The chain couples TRBV3-1 (or the pseudogene TRBV3-2) to TRBJ2-7; 12 bases are a match to TRBD2. This CDR3 comprises 15 residues. Trimming at V came to 1 base and at J to 6 bases, leaving 4 bases not matched to a gene. In germline, CDR1 is LGHDT, CDR2 YNNKEL (reference sequence). The CDR3 here is CASSQVTSGGTEQYF. The CDR3 DNA is TGTGCCAGCAGCCAAGTGACTAGCGGGGGTACCGAGCAGTACTTC.

This chain connects TRBV29-1 to TRBJ2-1; TRBD2 aligns across 8 bases. J gave up 0 bases and V 8 bases, and 6 bases lay outside the gene matches. The CDR3 covers 14 residues. Germline V gives CDR1 SQVTM, CDR2 ANQGSEA. The CDR3 reads CSSKSGSSYNEQFF. CDR3 DNA sequence: TGCAGCTCCAAAAGCGGGAGCTCCTACAATGAGCAGTTCTTC.

The J gene is TRBJ1-3, the V gene TRBV6-5; TRBD1 is a possible D gene (6 bases). Germline V gives CDR1 MNHEY, CDR2 SVGAGI. This CDR3 is built from 16 residues. V was trimmed by 2 bases and J by 2 bases, leaving 13 bases between them. This chain's CDR3 is CASSYTKTGTGNTIYF. The DNA for the CDR3 is TGTGCCAGCAGTTACACCAAAACAGGGACTGGAAACACCATATATTTT.

This clone was detected only a few times. This sample also contains other DNA sequences that code for the same CDR3. The chain links TRBV7-9 to TRBJ1-5, with 9 nucleotides matching TRBD1. Germline CDR1 SEHNR, CDR2 FQNEAQ (reference sequence). Losses at the gene ends were 5 bases for V and 4 bases for J; bases not matched to a gene: 3. The CDR3 length is 14 residues. CDR3: CASSPGQGNQPQHF. The CDR3 DNA is TGTGCCAGCAGCCCCGGACAGGGGAATCAGCCCCAGCATTTT.

The J gene is TRBJ2-3, the V gene TRBV27; a possible D gene is TRBD2 (5 bases). Germline assignment: CDR1 MNHEY and CDR2 SMNVEV (reference sequence). The CDR3 spans 15 residues. The V end lost 5 bases, the J end lost 1 base, and 13 bases lay between the germline ends. The CDR3 region has the DNA TGTGCCAGCAGTCTAAACCAGCGGCGCACAGATACGCAGTATTTT. Its protein product is CASSLNQRRTDTQYF.

The J gene is TRBJ1-5, the V gene TRBV2; D is undetermined. The germline gives CDR1 SNHLY, CDR2 FYNNEI. CDR3 size: 14 residues. Deletions cut 6 bases from V and 0 bases from J, with 9 bases between. The CDR3 DNA reads TGTGCCAGCAGGGATAGGAGTAGCAATCAGCCCCAGCATTTT. Residues: CASRDRSSNQPQHF.

On this clone itself: The same CDR3 also results from other DNA sequences found in this sample. The chain combines TRBV5-1 with TRBJ1-2, with a weak D call TRBD1 (6 bases). Trimming left V 0 bases short and J 0 bases short, with 6 bases between. CDR3 size: 14 residues. Germline V gene data show CDR1 as SGHRS and CDR2 as YFSETQ. CDR3 protein: CASSLDRANYGYTF. The CDR3 bases are TGCGCCAGCAGCTTGGACAGGGCTAACTATGGCTACACCTTC.

CDR3 in amino acids: CASRRGVAKQPQHF. The CDR3 DNA reads TGTGCCAGCAGGAGGGGGGTCGCGAAGCAGCCCCAGCATTTT. The chain recombines TRBV6-5 with TRBJ1-5, with D perhaps matching TRBD1 (6 bases). The CDR3 totals 14 residues. Trimming pared 6 bases from V and 7 bases from J, leaving 16 bases between. Germline CDR1 reads MNHEY; CDR2 reads SVGAGI.

The chain couples TRBV19 to TRBJ1-1; D is unclear. Deletions cut 3 bases from V and 2 bases from J, with 7 bases between. The germline gives CDR1 LNHDA, CDR2 SQIVND (reference sequence). The CDR3 is made up of 13 amino acids. The chain's CDR3 is CASSMEHNTEAFF. The CDR3 nucleotides are TGTGCCAGTAGTATGGAACATAACACTGAAGCTTTCTTT.

The chain employs TRBV6-6 and TRBJ2-1; D might be TRBD1 or TRBD2, each matching 6 bases. Germline V gene lookup returns CDR1 MNHNY and CDR2 SVGAGI (reference sequence). The CDR3 has 13 amino acids. This CDR3 is CVSVVGGRNEQFF. In nucleotides, the CDR3 is TGTGTATCGGTTGTGGGGGGCCGGAATGAGCAGTTCTTC.

The V gene is TRBV4-2, the J gene TRBJ2-4, with D possibly TRBD2 on 7 matching bases. Germline values: CDR1 LGHNA, CDR2 YNFKEQ. The CDR3 is made up of 14 amino acids. V lost 7 bases to trimming and J lost 2 bases, with 12 bases between them. CDR3 sequence reads: CASNEGGTKNIQYF. The DNA for the CDR3 is TGTGCCAGCAACGAGGGGGGGACCAAAAACATTCAGTACTTC.

This chain joins TRBV7-9 and TRBJ2-3; D might be TRBD2 (6 bases). Germline values: CDR1 SEHNR, CDR2 FQNEAQ (reference sequence). This CDR3 comprises 15 residues. V dropped 5 bases and J dropped 0 bases, with 12 bases sitting between them. This CDR3 is CASSPRLDSTDTQYF. In nucleotides, the CDR3 is TGTGCCAGCAGCCCCCGACTAGATAGCACAGATACGCAGTATTTT.

This clone was detected a few times. The chain joins TRBV3-1 (or the pseudogene TRBV3-2) to TRBJ1-1; D call uncertain. From germline, CDR1 is LGHDT and CDR2 YNNKEL (reference sequence). This CDR3 is 14 amino acids long. Trimming took 0 bases from V and 4 from J, leaving 9 bases between them. CDR3 amino acids: CASSQEMVATEAFF. Here the CDR3 DNA reads TGTGCCAGCAGCCAAGAGATGGTGGCCACTGAAGCTTTCTTT.

The table lists this clone with many counts. Other DNA sequences in this sample translate to the same CDR3. CDR3 region: CASSGTGYYEQYF. The CDR3, as DNA: TGTGCCAGTAGTGGGACAGGGTACTACGAGCAGTACTTC. The gene calls are TRBV19 and TRBJ2-7; 9 nucleotides agree with TRBD1. V lost 5 bases and J lost 3; bases outside the gene matches: 2. There are 13 residues in the CDR3. The V gene's germline CDR1 is LNHDA and CDR2 SQIVND (reference sequence). Drawing the rest from reference TRBV19 and TRBJ2-7, the complete variable domain is DGGITQSPKYLFRKEGQNVTLSCEQNLNHDAMYWYRQDPGQGLRLIYYSQIVNDFQKGDIAEGYSVSREKKESFPLTVTSAQKNPTAFYLCASSGTGYYEQYFGPGTRLTVT.

The J gene is TRBJ2-1, the V gene TRBV27, with TRBD1 matching 10 bases. Per germline, CDR1 MNHEY and CDR2 SMNVEV (reference sequence). V shed 5 bases, J shed 5 bases, and the junction held 9 bases outside the gene matches. The CDR3 has 16 amino acids. Written as DNA, the CDR3 is TGTGCCAGCAGTCTTGGAACCGGGACAGGGGACAATGAGCAGTTCTTC. Its translation is CASSLGTGTGDNEQFF.

This clone was recorded once. The V call is TRBV27, the J call TRBJ2-1; D might be TRBD2 (6 bases). In germline, CDR1 is MNHEY, CDR2 SMNVEV (reference sequence). The CDR3 spans 14 residues. Trimming removed 6 bases from V and 0 bases from J, with 9 bases in between. CDR3 in DNA: TGTGCCAGCAGGATCGGGAGCTCCTACAATGAGCAGTTCTTC. Protein: CASRIGSSYNEQFF.